This is a list of T cell receptor beta chains from one sample in a study of cytomegalovirus exposure and HLA in healthy donors. The protocol was immunoSEQ multiplex PCR, while the TCRdb copy is restricted to in-frame clones and leaves out a portion. Of 90,000 to 100,000 clones listed, around 77% are singletons. Sequenced: PBMCs. These receptors originate from a female donor in good health and CMV-seronegative. Both conserved end residues are part of each CDR3. Each record gives: V gene, J gene, clone size, D gene, CDR3 DNA, CDR3 protein. A D gene is named only where the DNA matches it firmly. Expanded clones are given a class, and other clones once, few, many or no size at all.

V gene: TRBV7-2
J gene: TRBJ1-6
clone size: -
D gene: TRBD1
CDR3 DNA: TGTGCCAGCAGGCGACAGGGACTTAATTCACCCCTCCACTTT
CDR3 protein: CASRRQGLNSPLHF

V gene: TRBV2
J gene: TRBJ1-6
clone size: -
D gene: TRBD1
CDR3 DNA: TGTGCCAGCAGTGGCCGACAGGGGGCTGGTAATTCACCCCTCCACTTT
CDR3 protein: CASSGRQGAGNSPLHF

V gene: TRBV18
J gene: TRBJ1-1
clone size: -
D gene: -
CDR3 DNA: TGTGCCAGCTCACCAATGGGGGGAAGCACTGAAGCTTTCTTT
CDR3 protein: CASSPMGGSTEAFF

V gene: TRBV7-2
J gene: TRBJ2-7
clone size: -
D gene: TRBD2
CDR3 DNA: TGTGCCAGCAGCTTAGAGGGACTAGACTACGAGCAGTACTTC
CDR3 protein: CASSLEGLDYEQYF

V gene: TRBV29-1
J gene: TRBJ2-3
clone size: -
D gene: -
CDR3 DNA: TGCAGCGTTAAGGGAATCGGTGGCGGGGCCGTTACAGATACGCAGTATTTT
CDR3 protein: CSVKGIGGGAVTDTQYF

V gene: TRBV2
J gene: TRBJ1-4
clone size: few
D gene: -
CDR3 DNA: TGTGCCAGCATCCACAGGGTGGCGGAAGAAAAACTGTTTTTT
CDR3 protein: CASIHRVAEEKLFF

V gene: TRBV6-4
J gene: TRBJ2-3
clone size: few
D gene: -
CDR3 DNA: TGTGCCAGCAGCCCTACATACACCTCAGGGTCTGCAGATACGCAGTATTTT
CDR3 protein: CASSPTYTSGSADTQYF

V gene: TRBV5-1
J gene: TRBJ2-7
clone size: -
D gene: TRBD1
CDR3 DNA: TGCGCCAGCAGCAGAGGGACAGCCCGCTTGGCCCCCTACGAGCAGTACTTC
CDR3 protein: CASSRGTARLAPYEQYF

V gene: TRBV29-1
J gene: TRBJ2-1
clone size: -
D gene: TRBD1
CDR3 DNA: TGCAGCGCCGGGGACAGGGTCACCTACAATGAGCAGTTCTTC
CDR3 protein: CSAGDRVTYNEQFF

V gene: TRBV25-1
J gene: TRBJ2-3
clone size: -
D gene: -
CDR3 DNA: TGTGCCACCACACCGACAACTAGCACAGATACGCAGTATTTT
CDR3 protein: CATTPTTSTDTQYF